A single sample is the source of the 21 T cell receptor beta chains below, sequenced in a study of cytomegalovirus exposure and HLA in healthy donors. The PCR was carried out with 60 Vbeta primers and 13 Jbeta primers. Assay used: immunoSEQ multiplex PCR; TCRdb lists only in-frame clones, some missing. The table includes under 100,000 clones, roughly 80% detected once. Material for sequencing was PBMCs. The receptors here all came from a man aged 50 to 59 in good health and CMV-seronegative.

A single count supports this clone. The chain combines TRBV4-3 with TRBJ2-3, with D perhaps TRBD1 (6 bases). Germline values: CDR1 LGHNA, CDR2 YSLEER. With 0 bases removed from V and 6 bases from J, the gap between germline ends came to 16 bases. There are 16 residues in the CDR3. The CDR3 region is CASSQDSGRGRDTQYF. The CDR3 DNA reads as TGCGCCAGCAGCCAAGATTCGGGCAGGGGAAGGGATACGCAGTATTTT.

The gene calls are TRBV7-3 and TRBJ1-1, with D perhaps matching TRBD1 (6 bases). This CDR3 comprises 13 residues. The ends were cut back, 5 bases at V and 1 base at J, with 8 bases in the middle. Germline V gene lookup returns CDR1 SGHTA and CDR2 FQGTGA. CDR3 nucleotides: TGTGCCAGCAGCCAACAGGGGAACACTGAAGCTTTCTTT. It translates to CASSQQGNTEAFF.

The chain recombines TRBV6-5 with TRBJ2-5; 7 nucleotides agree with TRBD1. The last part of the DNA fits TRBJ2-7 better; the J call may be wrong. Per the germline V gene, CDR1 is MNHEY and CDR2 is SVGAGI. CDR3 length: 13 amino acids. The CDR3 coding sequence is TGTGCCAGCAGCCCCGGGACAGACTACGAGCAGTACTTC. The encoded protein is CASSPGTDYEQYF.

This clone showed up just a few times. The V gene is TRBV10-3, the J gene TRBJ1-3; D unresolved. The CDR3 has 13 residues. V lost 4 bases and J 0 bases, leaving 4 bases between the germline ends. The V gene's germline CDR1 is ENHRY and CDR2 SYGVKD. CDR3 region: CAISGPSGNTIYF. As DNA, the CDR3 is TGTGCCATCAGTGGGCCCTCTGGAAACACCATATATTTT.

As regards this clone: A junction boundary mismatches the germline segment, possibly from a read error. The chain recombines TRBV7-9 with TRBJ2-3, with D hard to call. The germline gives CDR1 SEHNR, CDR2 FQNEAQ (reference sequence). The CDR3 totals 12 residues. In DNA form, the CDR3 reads TGTTCCAGCAGCTTAGGTCAAGATACGCAGTATTTT. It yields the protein CSSSLGQDTQYF.

The chain's CDR3 is CASSPDSPGGNTIYF. The CDR3 DNA reads as TGTGCCAGTAGTCCCGATTCTCCGGGAGGAAACACCATATATTTT. The genes are TRBV19 and TRBJ1-3, with D hard to call. The CDR3 is 15 residues long. Trimming took 5 bases from V and 4 from J, leaving 15 bases between them. Germline V CDR1 and CDR2: LNHDA, SQIVND (reference sequence).

The CDR3 sequence: CASSVAPGGNTDTQYF. The CDR3 region has the DNA TGTGCCAGCAGCGTAGCCCCGGGAGGGAACACAGATACGCAGTATTTT. The J gene is TRBJ2-3, the V gene TRBV9, with 8 bases aligning to TRBD2. The length of the CDR3 is 16 residues. Germline V gives CDR1 SGDLS, CDR2 YYNGEE. V lost 0 bases, J lost 2 bases, and 5 bases stayed unmatched.

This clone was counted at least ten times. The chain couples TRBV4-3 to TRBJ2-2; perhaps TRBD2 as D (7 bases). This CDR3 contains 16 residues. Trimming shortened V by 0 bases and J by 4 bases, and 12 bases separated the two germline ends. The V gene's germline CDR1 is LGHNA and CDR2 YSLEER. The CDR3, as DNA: TGCGCCAGCAGCCAAGAGAGGGGGGGCCGCACCGGGGAGCTGTTTTTT. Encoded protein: CASSQERGGRTGELFF.

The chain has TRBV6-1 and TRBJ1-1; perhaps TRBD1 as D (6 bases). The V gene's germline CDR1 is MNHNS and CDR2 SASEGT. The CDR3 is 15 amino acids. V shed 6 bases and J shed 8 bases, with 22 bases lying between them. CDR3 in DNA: TGTGCCAGCAGCCAAACTGGGACATACCCCCGAGAAGCTTTCTTT. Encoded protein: CASSQTGTYPREAFF.

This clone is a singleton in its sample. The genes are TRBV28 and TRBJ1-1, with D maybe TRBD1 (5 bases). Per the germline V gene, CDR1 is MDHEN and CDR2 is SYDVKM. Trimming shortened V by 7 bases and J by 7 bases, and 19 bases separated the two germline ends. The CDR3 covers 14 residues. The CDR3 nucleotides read TGTGCCAGCACCTTGGGGCAGATGAACTATGAAGCTTTCTTT. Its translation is CASTLGQMNYEAFF.

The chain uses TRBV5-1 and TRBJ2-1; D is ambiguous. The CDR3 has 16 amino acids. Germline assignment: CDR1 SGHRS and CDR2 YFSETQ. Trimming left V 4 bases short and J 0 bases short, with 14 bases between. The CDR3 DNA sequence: TGCGCCAGCAGCCCTAGGCCATTGAGCTCCTACAATGAGCAGTTCTTC. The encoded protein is CASSPRPLSSYNEQFF.

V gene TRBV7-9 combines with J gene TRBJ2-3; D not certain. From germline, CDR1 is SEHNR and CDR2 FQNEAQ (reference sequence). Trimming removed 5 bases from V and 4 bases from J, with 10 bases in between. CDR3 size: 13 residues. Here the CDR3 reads CASSPNSPDTQYF. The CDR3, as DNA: TGTGCCAGCAGCCCGAACAGTCCAGATACGCAGTATTTT. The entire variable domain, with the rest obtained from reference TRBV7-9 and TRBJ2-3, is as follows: DTGVSQNPRHKITKRGQNVTFRCDPISEHNRLYWYRQTLGQGPEFLTYFQNEAQLEKSRLLSDRFSAERPKGSFSTLEIQRTEQGDSAMYLCASSPNSPDTQYFGPGTRLTVL.

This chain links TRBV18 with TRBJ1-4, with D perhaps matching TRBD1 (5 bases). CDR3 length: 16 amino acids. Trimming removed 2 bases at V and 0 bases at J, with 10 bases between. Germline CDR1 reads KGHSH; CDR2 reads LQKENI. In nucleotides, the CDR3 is TGTGCCAGCTCACCAGAGACAGTTGCAACTAATGAAAAACTGTTTTTT. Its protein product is CASSPETVATNEKLFF. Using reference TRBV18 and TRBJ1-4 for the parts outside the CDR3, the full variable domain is NAGVMQNPRHLVRRRGQEARLRCSPMKGHSHVYWYRQLPEEGLKFMVYLQKENIIDESGMPKERFSAEFPKEGPSILRIQQVVRGDSAAYFCASSPETVATNEKLFFGSGTQLSVL.

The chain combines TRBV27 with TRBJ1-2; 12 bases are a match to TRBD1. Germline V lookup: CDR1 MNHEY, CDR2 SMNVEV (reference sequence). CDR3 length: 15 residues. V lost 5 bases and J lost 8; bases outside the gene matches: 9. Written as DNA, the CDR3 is TGTGCCAGCAGTCCTCGGGACAGGGGGCCAGTGGGCTACACCTTC. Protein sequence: CASSPRDRGPVGYTF.

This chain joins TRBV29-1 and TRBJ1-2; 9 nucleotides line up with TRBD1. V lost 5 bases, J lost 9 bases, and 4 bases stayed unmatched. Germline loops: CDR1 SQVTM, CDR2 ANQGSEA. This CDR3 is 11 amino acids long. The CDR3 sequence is CSVWDRARYTF. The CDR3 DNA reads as TGCAGCGTTTGGGACAGGGCTCGCTACACCTTC.

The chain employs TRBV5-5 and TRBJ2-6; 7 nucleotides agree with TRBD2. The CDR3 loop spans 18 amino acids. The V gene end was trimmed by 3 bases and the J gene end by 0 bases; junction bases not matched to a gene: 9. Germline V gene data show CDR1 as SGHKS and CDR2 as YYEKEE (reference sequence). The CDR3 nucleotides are TGTGCCAGCAGCTATCTATCCGGGGAGGGCTCTGGGGCCAACGTCCTGACTTTC. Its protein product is CASSYLSGEGSGANVLTF.

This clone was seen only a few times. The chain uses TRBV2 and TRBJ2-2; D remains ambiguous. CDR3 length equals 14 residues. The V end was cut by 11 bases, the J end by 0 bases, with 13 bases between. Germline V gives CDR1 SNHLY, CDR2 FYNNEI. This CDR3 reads CAAKAGPNTGELFF. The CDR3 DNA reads TGTGCCGCCAAGGCAGGTCCGAACACCGGGGAGCTGTTTTTT.

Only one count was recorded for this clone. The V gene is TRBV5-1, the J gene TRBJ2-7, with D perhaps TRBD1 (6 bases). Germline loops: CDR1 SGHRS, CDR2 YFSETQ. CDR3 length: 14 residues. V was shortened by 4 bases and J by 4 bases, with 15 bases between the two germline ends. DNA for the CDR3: TGCGCCAGCAGCGTCCGGGACAAGCCTTACGAGCAGTACTTC. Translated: CASSVRDKPYEQYF.

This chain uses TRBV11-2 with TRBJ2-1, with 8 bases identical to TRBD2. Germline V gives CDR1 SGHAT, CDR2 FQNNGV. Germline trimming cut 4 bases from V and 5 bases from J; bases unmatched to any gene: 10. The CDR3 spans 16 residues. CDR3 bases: TGTGCCAGCAGCTCCCAGCGGGGGTCTTGGAACAATGAGCAGTTCTTC. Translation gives CASSSQRGSWNNEQFF.

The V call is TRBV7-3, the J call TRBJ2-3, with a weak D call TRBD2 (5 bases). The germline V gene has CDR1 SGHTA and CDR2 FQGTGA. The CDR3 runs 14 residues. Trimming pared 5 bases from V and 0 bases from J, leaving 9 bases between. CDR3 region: CASSRGMSTDTQYF. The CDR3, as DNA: TGTGCCAGCAGCCGAGGGATGAGCACAGATACGCAGTATTTT.

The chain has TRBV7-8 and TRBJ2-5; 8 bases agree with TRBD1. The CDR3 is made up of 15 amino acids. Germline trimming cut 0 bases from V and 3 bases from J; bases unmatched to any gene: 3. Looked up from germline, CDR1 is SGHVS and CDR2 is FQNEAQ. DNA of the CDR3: TGTGCCAGCAGCTTAGCAAGGACAGGGAAAGAGACCCAGTACTTC. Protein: CASSLARTGKETQYF.